This T cell receptor (beta chain) was captured in a study of blood T cell repertoires in COVID-19. Study-wide background: Acute and convalescent COVID-19 specimens originated in the United States, Italy and Spain. Nucleic acid was either cDNA or gDNA, and it came from T cells, B-cell-depleted T cells, or PBMCs.

Per the study methods: Reference gene primers were amplified, and this amplification served to estimate nucleated cell counts. Here immunoSEQ multiplex PCR was the method, and the copy in TCRdb shows in-frame clones only, minus some. Clonal size and the V and J genes are those of that table, whereas D and trimming came from the DNA. In the table there are about 180,000 clones, about 86% of which are singletons. V dropped 5 bases and J dropped 5; count of bases not matched to a gene: 2. This CDR3 contains 14 residues. Germline values: CDR1 SGHAT, CDR2 FQNNGV. The clonotype originates from a man between 45 and 60 years old with active or convalescent COVID-19. The chain joins TRBV11-2 to TRBJ2-1; 11 nucleotides agree with TRBD2. The sequencing input was peripheral blood. The CDR3 DNA follows: TGTGCCAGCAGCCCGGGACTAGCGGACAATGAGCAGTTCTTC. As protein: CASSPGLADNEQFF.